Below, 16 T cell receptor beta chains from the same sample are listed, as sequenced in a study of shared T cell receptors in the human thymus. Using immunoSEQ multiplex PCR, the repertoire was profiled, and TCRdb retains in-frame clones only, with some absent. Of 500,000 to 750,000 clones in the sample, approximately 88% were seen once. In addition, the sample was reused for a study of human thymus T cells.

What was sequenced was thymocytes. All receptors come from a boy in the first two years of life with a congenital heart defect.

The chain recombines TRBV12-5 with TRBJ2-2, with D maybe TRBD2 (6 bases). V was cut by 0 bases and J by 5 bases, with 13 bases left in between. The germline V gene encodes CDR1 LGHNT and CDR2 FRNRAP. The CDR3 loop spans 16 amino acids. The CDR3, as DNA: TGTGCTAGTGGTTTGGTACTTGGGACTCCAACCGGGGAGCTGTTTTTT. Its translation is CASGLVLGTPTGELFF.

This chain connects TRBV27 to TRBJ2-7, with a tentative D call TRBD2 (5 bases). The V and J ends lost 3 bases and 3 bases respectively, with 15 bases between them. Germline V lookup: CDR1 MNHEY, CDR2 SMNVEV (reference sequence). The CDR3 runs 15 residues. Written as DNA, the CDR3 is TGTGCCAGCAGTTTGGAGGCAGGACGATACTACGAGCAGTACTTC. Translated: CASSLEAGRYYEQYF.

CDR3 amino acids: CSATDSNYGYTF. The CDR3 DNA is TGCAGCGCTACTGACAGCAACTATGGCTACACCTTC. This sequence joins TRBV29-1 and TRBJ1-2, with a possible D match to TRBD1 (5 bases). The CDR3 spans 12 residues. Deletions cut 7 bases from V and 2 bases from J, with 11 bases between. CDR1 and CDR2 (germline): SQVTM, ANQGSEA.

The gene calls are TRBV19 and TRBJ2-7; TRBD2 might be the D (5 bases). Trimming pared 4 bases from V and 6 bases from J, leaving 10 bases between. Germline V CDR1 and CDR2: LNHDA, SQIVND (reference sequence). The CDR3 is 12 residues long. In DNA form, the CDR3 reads TGTGCCAGTAGTAGAGCGGTCGGCGAGCAGTACTTC. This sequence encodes CASSRAVGEQYF.

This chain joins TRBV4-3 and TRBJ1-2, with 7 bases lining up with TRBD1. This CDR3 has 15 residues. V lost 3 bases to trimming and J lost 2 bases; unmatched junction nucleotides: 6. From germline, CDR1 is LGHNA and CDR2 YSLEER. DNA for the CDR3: TGCGCCAGCAGCCAGATACAGGGGCCGAACTATGGCTACACCTTC. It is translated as CASSQIQGPNYGYTF.

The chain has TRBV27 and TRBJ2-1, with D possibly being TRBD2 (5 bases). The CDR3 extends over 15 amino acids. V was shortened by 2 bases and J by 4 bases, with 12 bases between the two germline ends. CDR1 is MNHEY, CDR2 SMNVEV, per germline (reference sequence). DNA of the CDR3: TGTGCCAGCAGTTTAGTCGAGGGTGGTTACAATGAGCAGTTCTTC. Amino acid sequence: CASSLVEGGYNEQFF.

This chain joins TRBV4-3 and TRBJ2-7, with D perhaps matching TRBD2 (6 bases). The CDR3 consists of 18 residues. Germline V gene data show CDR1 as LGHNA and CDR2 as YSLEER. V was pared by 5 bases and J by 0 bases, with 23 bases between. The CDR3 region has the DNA TGCGCCAGCAGCGCTCTCCCAAGCCCGGGACTTAGCTCCTACGAGCAGTACTTC. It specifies CASSALPSPGLSSYEQYF.

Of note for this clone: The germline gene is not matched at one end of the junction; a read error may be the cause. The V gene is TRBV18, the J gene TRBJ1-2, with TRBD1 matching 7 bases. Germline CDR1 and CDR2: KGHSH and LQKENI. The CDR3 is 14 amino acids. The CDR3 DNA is TGTGCCAGCTCATCCGGGACAGCTAATTATGGCTACACCTTC. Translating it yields CASSSGTANYGYTF.

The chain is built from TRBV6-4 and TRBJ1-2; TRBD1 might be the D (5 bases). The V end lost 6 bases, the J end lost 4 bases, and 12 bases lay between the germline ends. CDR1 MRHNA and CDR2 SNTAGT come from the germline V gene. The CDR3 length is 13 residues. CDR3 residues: CASRQGDGYGYTF. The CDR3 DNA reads TGTGCCAGCAGGCAGGGTGATGGCTATGGCTACACCTTC.

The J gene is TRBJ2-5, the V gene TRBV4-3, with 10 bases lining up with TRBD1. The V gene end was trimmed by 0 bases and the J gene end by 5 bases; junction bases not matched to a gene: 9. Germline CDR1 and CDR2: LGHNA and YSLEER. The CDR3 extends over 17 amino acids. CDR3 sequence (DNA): TGCGCCAGCAGCCAAGAGGTCGACAGGGGGCCGAGGGAGACCCAGTACTTC. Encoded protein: CASSQEVDRGPRETQYF.

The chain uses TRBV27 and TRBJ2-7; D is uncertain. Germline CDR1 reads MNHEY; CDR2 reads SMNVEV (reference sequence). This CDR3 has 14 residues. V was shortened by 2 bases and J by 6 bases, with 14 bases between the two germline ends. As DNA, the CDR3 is TGTGCCAGCAGTTTAAGGCGACACGCTGGCGAGCAGTACTTC. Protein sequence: CASSLRRHAGEQYF.

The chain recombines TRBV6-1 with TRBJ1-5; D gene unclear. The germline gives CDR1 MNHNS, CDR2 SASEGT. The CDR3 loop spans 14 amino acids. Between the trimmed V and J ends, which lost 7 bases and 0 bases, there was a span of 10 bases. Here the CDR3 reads CASIGRHSNQPQHF. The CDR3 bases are TGTGCCAGCATCGGGAGACATAGCAATCAGCCCCAGCATTTT.

The DNA of the CDR3 is TGTGCCACCAGCACTGCCCGGACTAGAGGGCCCTACAATGAGCAGTTCTTC. Its translation: CATSTARTRGPYNEQFF. The V and J genes are TRBV15 and TRBJ2-1; TRBD2 agrees at 7 bases. Germline values: CDR1 LNHNV, CDR2 YYDKDF (reference sequence). This CDR3 has 17 amino acids. V shed 4 bases and J 2 bases; nucleotides not matched to a gene: 11. Looking up the rest from reference TRBV15 and TRBJ2-1 gives the full variable domain: DAMVIQNPRYQVTQFGKPVTLSCSQTLNHNVMYWYQQKSSQAPKLLFHYYDKDFNNEADTPDNFQSRRPNTSFCFLDIRSPGLGDTAMYLCATSTARTRGPYNEQFFGPGTRLTVL.

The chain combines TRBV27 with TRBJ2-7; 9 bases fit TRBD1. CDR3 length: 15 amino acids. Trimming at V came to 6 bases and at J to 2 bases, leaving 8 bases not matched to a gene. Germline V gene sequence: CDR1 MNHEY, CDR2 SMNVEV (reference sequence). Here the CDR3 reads CASRPGTGLTYEQYF. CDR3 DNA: TGTGCCAGCAGACCCGGGACAGGGCTAACCTACGAGCAGTACTTC.

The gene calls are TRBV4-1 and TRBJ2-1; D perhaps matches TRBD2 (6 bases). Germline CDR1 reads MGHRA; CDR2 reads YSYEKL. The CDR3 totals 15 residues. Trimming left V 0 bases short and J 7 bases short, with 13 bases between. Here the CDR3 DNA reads TGCGCCAGCAGCCAAGATCCGGAGGGGAGAAATGAGCAGTTCTTC. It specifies CASSQDPEGRNEQFF.

The CDR3: CSAPWGQGTKETQYF. CDR3 nucleotide sequence: TGCAGCGCCCCCTGGGGACAGGGGACGAAAGAGACCCAGTACTTC. This chain joins TRBV29-1 and TRBJ2-5; 10 nucleotides agree with TRBD1. The CDR3 runs 15 residues. Germline CDR1 is SQVTM and CDR2 is ANQGSEA. The J segment lost 3 bases and the V segment lost 7 bases, leaving 11 bases of the junction unmatched.